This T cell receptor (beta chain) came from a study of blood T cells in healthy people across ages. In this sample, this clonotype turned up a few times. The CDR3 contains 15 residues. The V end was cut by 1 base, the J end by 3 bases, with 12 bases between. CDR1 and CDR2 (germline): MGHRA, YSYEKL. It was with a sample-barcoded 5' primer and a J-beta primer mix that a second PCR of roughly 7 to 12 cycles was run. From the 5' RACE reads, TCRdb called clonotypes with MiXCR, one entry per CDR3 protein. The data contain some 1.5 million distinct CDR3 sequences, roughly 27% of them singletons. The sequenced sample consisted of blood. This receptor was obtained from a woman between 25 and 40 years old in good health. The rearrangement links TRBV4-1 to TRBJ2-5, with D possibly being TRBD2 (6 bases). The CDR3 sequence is CASSQVGGLKETQYF. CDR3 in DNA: TGCGCCAGCAGCCAAGTGGGAGGACTAAAAGAGACCCAGTACTTC.